The clone carrying this TCR beta chain has a handful of counts. Its target is unknown. Clones were read by immunoSEQ multiplex PCR, and TCRdb kept only the in-frame ones, dropping some. Of 30,000 to 45,000 clones in the sample, about 80% were seen once. One to two pinch biopsies were taken from the rectum during colonoscopy. Trimming cost V 5 bases and J 6 bases, with 4 bases left between them. The length of the CDR3 is 11 residues. Looked up from germline, CDR1 is LGHNA and CDR2 is YSLEER. The data were taken from a study of pediatric ulcerative colitis. For the study at large: Ulcerative colitis patients had pancolitis or left-sided colitis, with confirming histology.

The study's findings and limits: Blood samples from a couple of patients yielded substantially fewer templates and were excluded from blood-rectal overlap analysis. Two rectal clonotypes were found only in ulcerative colitis patients, all of them. Rectal repertoires separated controls, mild-moderate and acute severe colitis.

The sequenced sample consisted of gut tissue. The chain links TRBV4-3 to TRBJ2-2; D unresolved. The clonotype originates from a boy aged 10-17 years with moderate ulcerative colitis. The CDR3 DNA is TGCGCCAGCAGCGCGCCCGGGGAGCTGTTTTTT. Translated, it gives CASSAPGELFF.